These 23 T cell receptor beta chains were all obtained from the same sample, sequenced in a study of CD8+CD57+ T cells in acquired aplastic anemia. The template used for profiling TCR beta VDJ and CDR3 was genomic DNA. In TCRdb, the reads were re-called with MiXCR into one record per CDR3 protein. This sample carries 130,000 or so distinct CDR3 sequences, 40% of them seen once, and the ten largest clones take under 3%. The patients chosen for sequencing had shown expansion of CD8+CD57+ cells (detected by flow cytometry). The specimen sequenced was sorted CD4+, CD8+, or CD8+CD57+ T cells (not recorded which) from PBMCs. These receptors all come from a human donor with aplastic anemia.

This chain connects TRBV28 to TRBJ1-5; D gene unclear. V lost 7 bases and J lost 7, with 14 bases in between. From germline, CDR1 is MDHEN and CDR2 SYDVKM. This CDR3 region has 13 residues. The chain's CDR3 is CASTLNVQQPQHF. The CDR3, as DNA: TGTGCCAGCACCCTAAACGTACAACAGCCCCAGCATTTT.

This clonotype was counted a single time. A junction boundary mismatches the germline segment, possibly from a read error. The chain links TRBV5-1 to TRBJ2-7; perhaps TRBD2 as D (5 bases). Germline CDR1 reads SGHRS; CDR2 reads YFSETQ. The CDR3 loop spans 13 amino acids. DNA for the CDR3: TGCGCCAGCAGCTTGGCTATAGCCGGGGAGCTGTACTTC. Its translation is CASSLAIAGELYF.

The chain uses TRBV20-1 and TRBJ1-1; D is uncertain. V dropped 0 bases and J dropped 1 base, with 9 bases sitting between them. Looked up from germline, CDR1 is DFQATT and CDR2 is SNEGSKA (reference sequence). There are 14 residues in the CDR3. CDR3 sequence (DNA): TGCAGTGCTAGAGATCCAGCCAGGAACACTGAAGCTTTCTTT. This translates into CSARDPARNTEAFF.

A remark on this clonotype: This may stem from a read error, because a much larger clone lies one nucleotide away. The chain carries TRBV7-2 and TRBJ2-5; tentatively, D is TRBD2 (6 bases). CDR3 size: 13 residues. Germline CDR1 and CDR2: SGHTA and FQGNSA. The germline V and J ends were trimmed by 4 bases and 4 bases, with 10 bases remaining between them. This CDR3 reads CASSWMGGETQYF. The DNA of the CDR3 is TGTGCCAGCAGCTGGATGGGGGGAGAGACCCAGTACTTC.

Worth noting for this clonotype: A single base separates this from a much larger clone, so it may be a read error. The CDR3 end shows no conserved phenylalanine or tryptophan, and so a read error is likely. The CDR3 DNA sequence: TGTGCCAGCAGCCCCGACGGGGGGGGCATCGCCAAAAACATTCAGTACCTC. It is translated as CASSPDGGGIAKNIQYL. The V and J genes are TRBV4-2 and TRBJ2-4; 8 bases are a match to TRBD2. The CDR3 is 17 residues long. V was pared by 4 bases and J by 1 base, with 9 bases of the junction left unmatched. Germline assignment: CDR1 LGHNA and CDR2 YNFKEQ.

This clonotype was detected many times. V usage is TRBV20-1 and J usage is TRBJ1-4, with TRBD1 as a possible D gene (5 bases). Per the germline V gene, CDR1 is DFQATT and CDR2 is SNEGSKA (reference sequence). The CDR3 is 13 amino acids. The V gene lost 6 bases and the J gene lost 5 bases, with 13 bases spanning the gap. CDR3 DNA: TGCAGTGCCCGAAAGGGACCCAATGAAAAACTGTTTTTT. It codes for CSARKGPNEKLFF.

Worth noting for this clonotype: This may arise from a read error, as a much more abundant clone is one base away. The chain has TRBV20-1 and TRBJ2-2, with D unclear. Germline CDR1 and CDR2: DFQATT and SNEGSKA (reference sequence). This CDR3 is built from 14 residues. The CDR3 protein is CGARNAGNTGELFF. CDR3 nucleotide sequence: TGCGGTGCTAGAAATGCCGGGAACACCGGGGAGCTGTTTTTT.

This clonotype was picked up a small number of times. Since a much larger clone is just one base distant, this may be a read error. DNA of the CDR3: TGCGCCAGCAGCCAAGATTCTCACGGGACAGTACGGTACGAGCAGTACTTC. Protein sequence: CASSQDSHGTVRYEQYF. The V and J genes are TRBV4-3 and TRBJ2-7; TRBD1 matches 7 bases. The CDR3 covers 17 residues. Losses at the gene ends were 0 bases for V and 4 bases for J; bases not matched to a gene: 12. Per germline, CDR1 LGHNA and CDR2 YSLEER.

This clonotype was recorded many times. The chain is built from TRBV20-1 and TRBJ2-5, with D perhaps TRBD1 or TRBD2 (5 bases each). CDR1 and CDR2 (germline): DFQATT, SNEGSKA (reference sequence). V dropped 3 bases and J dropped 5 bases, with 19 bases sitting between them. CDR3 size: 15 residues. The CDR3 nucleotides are TGCAGTGCTAGGGCCCGGGGCCACGGGGTGGAGACCCAGTACTTC. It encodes CSARARGHGVETQYF.

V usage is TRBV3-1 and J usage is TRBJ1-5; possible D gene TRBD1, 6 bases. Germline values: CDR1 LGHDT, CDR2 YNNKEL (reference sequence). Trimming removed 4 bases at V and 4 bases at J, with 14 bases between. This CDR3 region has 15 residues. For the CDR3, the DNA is TGTGCCAGCAGCCCCGGGACATTAAAAAATCAGCCCCAGCATTTT. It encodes CASSPGTLKNQPQHF.

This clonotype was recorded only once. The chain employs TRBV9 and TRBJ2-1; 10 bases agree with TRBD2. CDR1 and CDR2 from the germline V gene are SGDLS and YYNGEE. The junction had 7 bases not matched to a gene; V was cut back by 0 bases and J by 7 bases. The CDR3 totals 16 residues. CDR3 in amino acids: CASSVAQRGGLNEQFF. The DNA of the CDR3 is TGTGCCAGCAGCGTAGCCCAGCGGGGGGGACTGAATGAGCAGTTCTTC.

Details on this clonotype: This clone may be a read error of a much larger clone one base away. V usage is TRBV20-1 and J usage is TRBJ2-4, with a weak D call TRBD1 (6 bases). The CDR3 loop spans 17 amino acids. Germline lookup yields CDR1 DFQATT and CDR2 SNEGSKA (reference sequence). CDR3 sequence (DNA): TGCAGTGCTAGAGACCAACAGGGAAGAGTCGGTAAAAGCATTCAGTACTTC. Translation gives CSARDQQGRVGKSIQYF.

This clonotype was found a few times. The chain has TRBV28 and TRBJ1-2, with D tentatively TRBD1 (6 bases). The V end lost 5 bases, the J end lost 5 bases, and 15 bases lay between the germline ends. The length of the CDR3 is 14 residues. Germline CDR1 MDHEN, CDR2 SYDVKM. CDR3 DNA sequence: TGTGCCAGCAGTAAACCACAGGGATTATATGGCTACACCTTC. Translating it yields CASSKPQGLYGYTF.

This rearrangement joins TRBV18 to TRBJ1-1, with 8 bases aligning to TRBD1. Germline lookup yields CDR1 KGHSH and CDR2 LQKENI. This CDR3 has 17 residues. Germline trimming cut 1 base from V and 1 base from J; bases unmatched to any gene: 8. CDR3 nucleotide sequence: TGTGCCAGCTCACCACGGGCAGGGGGCGCGAGGAACACTGAAGCTTTCTTT. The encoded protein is CASSPRAGGARNTEAFF.

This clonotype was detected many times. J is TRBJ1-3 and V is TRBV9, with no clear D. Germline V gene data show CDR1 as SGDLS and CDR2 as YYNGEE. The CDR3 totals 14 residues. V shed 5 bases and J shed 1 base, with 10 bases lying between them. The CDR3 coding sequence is TGTGCCAGCAGATCCCAAGGGTCTGGAAACACCATATATTTT. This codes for CASRSQGSGNTIYF.

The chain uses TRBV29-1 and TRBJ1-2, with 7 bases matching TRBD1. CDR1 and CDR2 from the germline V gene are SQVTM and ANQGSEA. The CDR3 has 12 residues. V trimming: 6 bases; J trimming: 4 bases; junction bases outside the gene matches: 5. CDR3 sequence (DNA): TGCAGCGTCGGTAACAGGGGCTATGGCTACACCTTC. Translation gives CSVGNRGYGYTF.

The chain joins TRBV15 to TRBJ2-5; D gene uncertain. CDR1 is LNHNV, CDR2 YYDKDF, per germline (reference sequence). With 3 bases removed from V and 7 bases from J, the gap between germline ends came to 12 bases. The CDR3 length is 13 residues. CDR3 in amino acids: CATSRMGTGTQYF. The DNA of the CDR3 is TGTGCCACCAGCAGGATGGGTACGGGGACCCAGTACTTC.

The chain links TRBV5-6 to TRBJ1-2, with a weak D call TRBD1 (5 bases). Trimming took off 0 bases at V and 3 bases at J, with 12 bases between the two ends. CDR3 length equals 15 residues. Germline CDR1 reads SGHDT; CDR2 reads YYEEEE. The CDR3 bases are TGTGCCAGCAGCTTGGCGGGGGGAGACTACTATGGCTACACCTTC. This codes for CASSLAGGDYYGYTF.

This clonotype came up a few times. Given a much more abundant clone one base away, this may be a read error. For the CDR3, the DNA is TGTGCCAGCAGACGTCAGGGCAGTGGATACGAGCAGTACGTC. This gives the protein CASRRQGSGYEQYV. The chain joins TRBV6-2 or TRBV6-3 to TRBJ2-7, with D perhaps TRBD1 (5 bases). Germline V gene lookup returns CDR1 MNHEY and CDR2 SVGEGT. Trimming took off 6 bases at V and 4 bases at J, with 16 bases between the two ends. This CDR3 comprises 14 residues.

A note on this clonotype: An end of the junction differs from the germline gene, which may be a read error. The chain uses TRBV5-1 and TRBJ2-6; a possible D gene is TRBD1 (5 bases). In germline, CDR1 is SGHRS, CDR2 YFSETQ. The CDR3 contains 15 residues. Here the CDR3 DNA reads TGCGCCAGCAGTACGCGCAGCTCTGGGGCCAACGTCCTGGCTTTC. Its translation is CASSTRSSGANVLAF.

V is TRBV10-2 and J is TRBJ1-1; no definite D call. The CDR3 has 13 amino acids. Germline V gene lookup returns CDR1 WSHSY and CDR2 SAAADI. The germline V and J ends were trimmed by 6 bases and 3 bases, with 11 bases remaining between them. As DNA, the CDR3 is TGCGCCAGCAGGCCTAGGGTTGACACTGAAGCTTTCTTT. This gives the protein CASRPRVDTEAFF.

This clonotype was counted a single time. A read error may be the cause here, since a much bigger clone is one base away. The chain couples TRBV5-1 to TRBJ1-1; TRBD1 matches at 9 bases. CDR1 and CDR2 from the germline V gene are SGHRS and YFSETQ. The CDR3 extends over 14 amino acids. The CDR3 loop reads CASSLMTGGTEASF. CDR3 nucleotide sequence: TGCGCCAGCAGCTTGATGACAGGGGGGACTGAAGCTTCCTTT.

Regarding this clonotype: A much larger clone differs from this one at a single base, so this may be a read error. The CDR3 is CASSFGGRDNRPQHF. The DNA of the CDR3 is TGTGCCAGCAGCTTCGGTGGCAGGGACAATCGGCCCCAGCATTTT. The rearrangement links TRBV7-8 to TRBJ1-5; D perhaps matches TRBD1 (6 bases). This CDR3 is built from 15 residues. Looked up from germline, CDR1 is SGHVS and CDR2 is FQNEAQ.